Following are 16 T cell receptor beta chains from one sample sequenced in a study of blood T cell repertoires in COVID-19. Profiling relied on immunoSEQ multiplex PCR, and the TCRdb table lists in-frame clones only, not all of them. The sample has 130,000 or so clones; roughly 84% are singletons. The specimen was peripheral blood. These TCRs come from a man in his thirties or forties with COVID-19, enrolled during active disease.

V and J are TRBV6-5 and TRBJ2-1; 9 bases are shared with TRBD1. The CDR3 sequence is 14 residues long. Germline CDR1 reads MNHEY; CDR2 reads SVGAGI. Unmatched junction bases numbered 7, after V lost 6 bases and J lost 7 bases. As DNA, the CDR3 is TGTGCCAGCAGATATAGACAGGGGGGGAATGAGCAGTTCTTC. The encoded protein is CASRYRQGGNEQFF.

V is TRBV6-5 and J is TRBJ1-5, with D hard to call. V shed 6 bases and J shed 5 bases, with 8 bases lying between them. Germline assignment: CDR1 MNHEY and CDR2 SVGAGI. The CDR3 is made up of 12 amino acids. The CDR3 nucleotides read TGTGCCAGCAGACATCTCGATCAGCCCCAGCATTTT. Translation gives CASRHLDQPQHF.

This clone was found a few times. The rearrangement joins TRBV6-5 to TRBJ1-5; D perhaps matches TRBD1 (5 bases). Trimming removed 6 bases at V and 2 bases at J, with 11 bases between. CDR3 length: 14 amino acids. Germline V gene data show CDR1 as MNHEY and CDR2 as SVGAGI. The CDR3 loop is CASSPGFGNQPQHF. In nucleotides, the CDR3 is TGTGCCAGCAGCCCAGGGTTTGGCAATCAGCCCCAGCATTTT.

The genes are TRBV11-2 and TRBJ2-1; 10 bases are shared with TRBD1. This CDR3 comprises 15 residues. The J segment lost 7 bases and the V segment lost 3 bases, leaving 6 bases of the junction unmatched. CDR1 and CDR2 from the germline V gene are SGHAT and FQNNGV. CDR3 bases: TGTGCCAGCAGCTTGGGACAGGGGTCGAGGAATGAGCAGTTCTTC. It yields the protein CASSLGQGSRNEQFF.

The chain carries TRBV6-5 and TRBJ2-1; no definite D call. This CDR3 spans 11 amino acids. Germline CDR1 and CDR2: MNHEY and SVGAGI. V was cut by 7 bases and J by 6 bases, with 7 bases left in between. In nucleotides, the CDR3 is TGTGCCAGCACTCTTTCCAATGAGCAGTTCTTC. Translating it yields CASTLSNEQFF.

The chain uses TRBV4-1 and TRBJ2-3; 11 bases agree with TRBD2. V lost 4 bases, J lost 0 bases, and 6 bases stayed unmatched. Germline V gene sequence: CDR1 MGHRA, CDR2 YSYEKL. This CDR3 comprises 17 residues. The CDR3 DNA follows: TGCGCCAGCAGCCTCCCAAGACTAGCGGGGAGCACAGATACGCAGTATTTT. Translation gives CASSLPRLAGSTDTQYF.

The chain couples TRBV24-1 to TRBJ2-2, with TRBD2 matching over 7 bases. CDR1 KGHDR and CDR2 SFDVKD come from the germline V gene. V dropped 9 bases and J dropped 7; count of bases not matched to a gene: 1. The CDR3 totals 11 residues. The chain's CDR3 is CATGRGGELFF. Written as DNA, the CDR3 is TGTGCCACCGGGAGGGGCGGGGAGCTGTTTTTT.

The rearrangement joins TRBV19 to TRBJ1-2, with D possibly TRBD1 on 6 matching bases. Germline V gene sequence: CDR1 LNHDA, CDR2 SQIVND (reference sequence). The CDR3 has 15 residues. Trimming left V 3 bases short and J 3 bases short, with 14 bases between. CDR3 in amino acids: CASSMAGARDYGYTF. CDR3 bases: TGTGCCAGTAGTATGGCGGGGGCGAGAGACTATGGCTACACCTTC.

The chain is built from TRBV28 and TRBJ2-1; the D call may be TRBD1 or TRBD2 (9 bases each). The CDR3 loop spans 18 amino acids. The V and J ends lost 6 bases and 4 bases respectively, with 25 bases between them. The germline gives CDR1 MDHEN, CDR2 SYDVKM. CDR3 residues: CASSPDRGRREGYNEQFF. The DNA of the CDR3 is TGTGCCAGCAGCCCGGACAGGGGACGGCGGGAGGGTTACAATGAGCAGTTCTTC.

This clone came up a few times. The chain joins TRBV5-1 to TRBJ1-4, with D unresolved. This CDR3 spans 15 amino acids. Germline loops: CDR1 SGHRS, CDR2 YFSETQ. V was cut by 0 bases and J by 8 bases, with 14 bases left in between. This CDR3 reads CASSLVADPREKLFF. CDR3 sequence (DNA): TGCGCCAGCAGCTTGGTCGCCGACCCTAGAGAAAAACTGTTTTTT.

This clone was seen only a few times. This chain links TRBV9 with TRBJ1-2, with D unclear. This CDR3 spans 14 amino acids. CDR1 SGDLS and CDR2 YYNGEE come from the germline V gene. The V end was cut by 0 bases, the J end by 6 bases, with 12 bases between. The CDR3 coding sequence is TGTGCCAGCAGCGTAGGACGGAGGGCCCATGGCTACACCTTC. Encoded protein: CASSVGRRAHGYTF.

Only one count was recorded for this clone. This chain joins TRBV29-1 and TRBJ2-1; 9 bases are shared with TRBD2. The V gene end was trimmed by 7 bases and the J gene end by 1 base; junction bases not matched to a gene: 8. The CDR3 consists of 15 residues. Looked up from germline, CDR1 is SQVTM and CDR2 is ANQGSEA. The CDR3 is CSAATSGRSYNEQFF. The CDR3, as DNA: TGCAGCGCAGCGACTAGCGGTCGTTCCTACAATGAGCAGTTCTTC.

V usage is TRBV19 and J usage is TRBJ2-6; 10 nucleotides align to TRBD2. The CDR3 has 18 amino acids. The junction had 6 bases not matched to a gene; V was cut back by 4 bases and J by 0 bases. CDR1 and CDR2 (germline): LNHDA, SQIVND (reference sequence). CDR3 in amino acids: CASSTTSGRGSGANVLTF. For the CDR3, the DNA is TGTGCCAGTAGTACGACTAGCGGGCGCGGCTCTGGGGCCAACGTCCTGACTTTC.

The rearrangement joins TRBV27 to TRBJ2-5; the match to TRBD1 covers 7 bases. The CDR3 length is 13 residues. CDR1 and CDR2 (germline): MNHEY, SMNVEV (reference sequence). J lost 7 bases, V lost 8 bases, and 10 bases had no gene match. CDR3 protein: CASRFGQAPTQYF. CDR3 nucleotide sequence: TGTGCCAGCCGCTTCGGACAGGCCCCGACCCAGTACTTC.

The rearrangement joins TRBV6-2 or TRBV6-3 to TRBJ2-1, with no clear D. Trimming took off 4 bases at V and 4 bases at J, with 14 bases between the two ends. Per the germline V gene, CDR1 is MNHEY and CDR2 is SVGEGT. CDR3 length equals 15 residues. The CDR3 region has the DNA TGTGCCAGCAGTTTTTATTCCTCGGTTTACAATGAGCAGTTCTTC. This gives the protein CASSFYSSVYNEQFF.

The sample holds one count of this clone. This chain joins TRBV6-5 and TRBJ2-7; 11 bases match TRBD2. Germline V gene data show CDR1 as MNHEY and CDR2 as SVGAGI. CDR3 size: 14 residues. The V gene end was trimmed by 4 bases and the J gene end by 7 bases; junction bases not matched to a gene: 6. The CDR3 DNA sequence: TGTGCCAGCAGTTTTAGCGGGAGGGCCGGGGAGCAGTACTTC. It is translated as CASSFSGRAGEQYF.